A selection of T cell receptor beta chains follows, all from one sample in a study of neurological immune-mediated disorders. TCRdb fed the 5' RACE reads into MiXCR, producing one record per CDR3 protein. The table lists approximately 68,000 distinct CDR3 sequences, roughly 4.8% of them singletons. Sequencing used PBMCs. The receptors here all came from a woman in her seventies with multiple sclerosis. CDR3s include the opening cysteine and the closing phenylalanine or tryptophan. The D gene is left open where the match is weak. Clone size is shown for a subset of rows, as once, few, many or a class of expanded clone.

NA,TRBV4-3,TRBJ2-7,NA,CASSQDRSSGDEQYF,TGCGCCAGCAGCCAAGATAGGAGTTCCGGGGACGAGCAGTACTTC
few,TRBV5-1,TRBJ2-7,TRBD2,CASSLGLAGGPEEQYF,TGCGCCAGCAGCTTGGGGCTAGCGGGAGGGCCGGAGGAGCAGTACTTC
many,TRBV5-1,TRBJ2-7,NA,CASSLIGATYEQYF,TGCGCCAGCAGCTTGATAGGAGCCACCTACGAGCAGTACTTC
NA,TRBV12-3/TRBV12-4,TRBJ2-3,NA,CASSDRAELSTDTQYF,TGTGCCAGCTCGGATAGGGCAGAGCTTAGCACAGATACGCAGTATTTT
many,TRBV3-1,TRBJ2-1,NA,CASSQFGGRPYNEQFF,TGTGCCAGCAGCCAGTTTGGCGGGCGTCCCTACAATGAGCAGTTCTTC
few,TRBV7-2,TRBJ2-2,NA,CASSLVPTGELFF,TGTGCCAGCAGCTTAGTTCCGACCGGGGAGCTGTTTTTT
few,TRBV5-1,TRBJ2-2,TRBD2,CASSSGPAGASTGELFF,TGCGCCAGCAGCTCCGGGCCAGCGGGAGCGAGCACCGGGGAGCTGTTTTTT
few,TRBV7-2,TRBJ2-5,NA,CASSHSWTAQETQYF,TGTGCCAGCAGCCACAGTTGGACAGCTCAAGAGACCCAGTACTTC
many,TRBV7-2,TRBJ2-1,NA,CASSLVSGGAPLDNEQFF,TGTGCCAGCAGCTTAGTGTCGGGCGGGGCCCCATTGGACAATGAGCAGTTCTTC
many,TRBV7-2,TRBJ1-5,TRBD1,CASSLNRGGTQPQHF,TGTGCCAGCAGCTTAAACAGGGGAGGGACTCAGCCCCAGCATTTT
few,TRBV24-1,TRBJ2-1,TRBD2,CATSSTSGDEQFF,TGTGCCACCAGTTCGACTAGCGGGGATGAGCAGTTCTTC
many,TRBV20-1,TRBJ2-7,TRBD2,CSAKREPFSYEQYF,TGCAGTGCAAAGCGGGAGCCCTTCTCTTACGAGCAGTACTTC
many,TRBV29-1,TRBJ2-7,NA,CSARGGASEQYF,TGCAGCGCAAGAGGGGGTGCAAGCGAGCAGTACTTC
few,TRBV2,TRBJ1-1,TRBD1,CASRPTGTGLIRTEAFF,TGTGCCAGCAGGCCTACCGGGACAGGGTTGATAAGGACTGAAGCTTTCTTT
NA,TRBV7-2,TRBJ2-1,TRBD2,CASSSGTSGSLEQFF,TGTGCCAGCAGCTCCGGGACTAGCGGGAGTCTAGAGCAGTTCTTC
many,TRBV2,TRBJ1-5,TRBD1,CASSEDRVSNQPQHF,TGTGCCAGCAGTGAGGACAGGGTGAGCAATCAGCCCCAGCATTTT
many,TRBV9,TRBJ2-7,TRBD2,CASSVASGSGEQYF,TGTGCCAGCAGCGTAGCTAGCGGGAGTGGTGAGCAGTACTTC
many,TRBV7-2,TRBJ2-2,NA,CASSLDGGGRTGELFF,TGTGCCAGCAGCTTAGATGGGGGAGGAAGGACCGGGGAGCTGTTTTTT
NA,TRBV19,TRBJ2-1,TRBD1,CASRPGQGYNEQFF,TGTGCCAGTAGACCGGGACAGGGGTACAATGAGCAGTTCTTC
few,TRBV20-1,TRBJ2-1,NA,CSAREAREYNEQFF,TGCAGTGCTAGAGAAGCGAGGGAATACAATGAGCAGTTCTTC
many,TRBV29-1,TRBJ1-4,TRBD1,CSVGADRVANEKLFF,TGCAGCGTTGGAGCGGACAGGGTAGCTAATGAAAAACTGTTTTTT
few,TRBV18,TRBJ1-1,TRBD1,CASSRTGTENTEAFF,TGTGCCAGCTCACGGACCGGGACAGAGAACACTGAAGCTTTCTTT
many,TRBV27,TRBJ1-6,NA,CASSNPVAGNSPLHF,TGTGCCAGCAGCAATCCCGTGGCAGGAAATTCACCCCTCCACTTT
many,TRBV4-3,TRBJ2-1,TRBD1,CASSVHRGTYNEQFF,TGCGCCAGCAGCGTTCACAGGGGCACCTACAATGAGCAGTTCTTC
many,TRBV5-1,TRBJ1-1,NA,CASSSGLYPSEAFF,TGCGCCAGCAGCTCAGGACTTTATCCTTCTGAAGCTTTCTTT
NA,TRBV20-1,TRBJ2-7,NA,CSARAPPSREQYF,TGCAGTGCTAGAGCGCCCCCTTCGCGGGAGCAGTACTTC
many,TRBV20-1,TRBJ1-2,TRBD1,CSADRTGGGSNYGYTF,TGCAGTGCGGATAGGACAGGGGGCGGCTCTAACTATGGCTACACCTTC
many,TRBV7-2,TRBJ2-3,NA,CASSSERDTQYF,TGTGCCAGCAGCTCCGAGCGGGATACGCAGTATTTT
many,TRBV7-2,TRBJ2-1,NA,CASSPTDHNEQFF,TGTGCCAGCAGCCCGACGGACCACAATGAGCAGTTCTTC
many,TRBV5-4,TRBJ1-1,NA,CASSWAKGGGTEAFF,TGTGCCAGCAGCTGGGCCAAGGGTGGGGGCACTGAAGCTTTCTTT
many,TRBV3-1,TRBJ2-2,NA,CVTQSVRGELFF,TGCGTAACACAAAGTGTCCGGGGGGAGCTGTTTTTT
many,TRBV6-5,TRBJ1-4,TRBD1,CASSYSGTGGEKLFF,TGTGCCAGCAGTTACTCTGGGACAGGTGGAGAAAAACTGTTTTTT
NA,TRBV30,TRBJ2-7,NA,CAWNLKRTSYEQYF,TGTGCCTGGAACCTAAAACGGACCTCCTACGAGCAGTACTTC
many,TRBV5-1,TRBJ2-7,NA,CASNDVGEQYF,TGCGCCAGCAACGATGTGGGGGAGCAGTACTTC
NA,TRBV5-1,TRBJ2-3,TRBD2,CASSTGLARDTQYF,TGCGCCAGCAGCACTGGACTAGCGCGAGATACGCAGTATTTT
NA,TRBV6-2/TRBV6-3,TRBJ2-1,TRBD2,CASSQILAGGSYNEQFF,TGTGCCAGCAGCCAAATACTAGCGGGAGGGTCCTACAATGAGCAGTTCTTC
many,TRBV9,TRBJ2-3,TRBD2,CASSVLAGGSCTQYF,TGTGCCAGCAGCGTACTAGCGGGAGGGTCGTGTACGCAGTATTTT
many,TRBV10-3,TRBJ2-1,TRBD2,CAISESGGRGDEQFF,TGTGCCATCAGTGAGTCTGGCGGGAGAGGGGATGAGCAGTTCTTC
many,TRBV29-1,TRBJ1-2,NA,CSVEDLRRDYGYTF,TGCAGCGTTGAAGATCTTAGGAGGGACTATGGCTACACCTTC
many,TRBV5-1,TRBJ2-6,NA,CASSLTTHSGANVLTF,TGCGCCAGCAGCTTGACTACCCATTCTGGGGCCAACGTCCTGACTTTC
many,TRBV20-1,TRBJ2-2,TRBD1,CSAGVGTGILGELFF,TGCAGTGCTGGAGTCGGGACAGGGATACTCGGGGAGCTGTTTTTT
many,TRBV7-9,TRBJ1-2,TRBD1,CASSLVTGTNYGYTF,TGTGCCAGCAGCTTAGTGACAGGGACTAACTATGGCTACACCTTC
many,TRBV6-1,TRBJ2-7,TRBD1,CASSEAHPGQYEQYF,TGTGCCAGCAGTGAAGCGCATCCGGGACAGTACGAGCAGTACTTC
many,TRBV6-5,TRBJ2-7,TRBD1,CASSYGQGNYEQYF,TGTGCCAGCAGTTACGGACAGGGGAACTACGAGCAGTACTTC
NA,TRBV18,TRBJ2-7,TRBD2,CASSPSGSSYEQYF,TGTGCCAGCTCACCTAGCGGGAGCTCCTACGAGCAGTACTTC
many,TRBV7-8,TRBJ2-7,TRBD1,CASSPDRGNEQYF,TGTGCCAGCAGCCCTGACAGGGGGAACGAGCAGTACTTC
many,TRBV7-9,TRBJ2-1,TRBD2,CASSLAGTYNEQFF,TGTGCCAGCAGCCTAGCGGGAACATACAATGAGCAGTTCTTC